This T cell receptor beta chain was observed in a study of T cell repertoires in cytomegalovirus infection. Study overall: A matching HLA type, together with CMV infection, was signaled by public TCR beta signatures.

TCRdb called the reads again in MiXCR, with one record for every CDR3 protein. The sample has about 360,000 distinct CDR3 sequences; 15% to 20% are singletons. The CDR3 has 17 amino acids. The germline V gene has CDR1 SGHVS and CDR2 FNYEAQ. The trim removed 6 bases at V and 0 bases at J, leaving 10 bases unmatched. The sample holds many counts of this clonotype. Antigen specificity is unknown. General observations from the study: The study identified carriers of CMV plus the relevant HLA from cumulative public TCR beta family frequency. HLA-C-restricted CMV clonotypes gave the most frequent clonotype in two of eight donors.

The origin of this receptor is a human donor in good health (CMV status not recorded). Some clones in this sample may be carry-over from other donors' samples. Material for sequencing was PBMCs. The rearrangement uses TRBV7-6 and TRBJ2-2; 7 bases match TRBD2. The chain's CDR3 is CASRLQLAGPNTGELFF. DNA of the CDR3: TGTGCCAGCAGGCTGCAATTAGCGGGCCCGAACACCGGGGAGCTGTTTTTT.